The entry below describes one T cell receptor beta chain. The data were obtained in a study of shared clonotypes between healthy human individuals. Trimming took 0 bases from V and 1 from J, leaving 13 bases between them. Germline lookup yields CDR1 SGDLS and CDR2 YYNGEE. This CDR3 region has 16 residues. Profiling relied on immunoSEQ multiplex PCR, and the TCRdb table lists in-frame clones only, not all of them. The table includes 2,500,000 or so clones, roughly 92% detected once. This chain links TRBV9 with TRBJ2-5; no definite D call. The sequence derives from a man aged 18 to 35 in good health. Some clones in this sample may be carry-over from other donors' samples. The sequencing input was naive CD4+ T cells from PBMCs. Subset given: CD45RA+ positively selected. As DNA, the CDR3 is TGTGCCAGCAGCGTAGATGGCCGAATTACCCAAGAGACCCAGTACTTC. Translating gives CASSVDGRITQETQYF.